Listed here are 28 T cell receptor beta chains from one sample, sequenced in a study of blood T cell repertoires in COVID-19. Libraries were prepared by immunoSEQ multiplex PCR; TCRdb keeps only in-frame clonotypes and omits some of them. In the table there are about 120,000 clones, approximately 83% of which are singletons. The specimen was peripheral blood. Receptors originate from an elderly man with acute or convalescent COVID-19.

The V gene is TRBV5-6, the J gene TRBJ1-2; D is uncertain. This CDR3 spans 14 amino acids. Between the trimmed V and J ends, which lost 2 bases and 8 bases, there was a span of 16 bases. Germline lookup yields CDR1 SGHDT and CDR2 YYEEEE. CDR3 coding DNA: TGTGCCAGCAGCTTCTTACAGCTTTTCCACGGCTACACCTTC. The encoded protein is CASSFLQLFHGYTF.

The V and J genes are TRBV19 and TRBJ2-7; 8 nucleotides agree with TRBD2. Germline trimming cut 3 bases from V and 3 bases from J; bases unmatched to any gene: 7. The germline gives CDR1 LNHDA, CDR2 SQIVND (reference sequence). The CDR3 spans 15 residues. In DNA form, the CDR3 reads TGTGCCAGTAGTATTGCCTGGACTAGCTTCTACGAGCAGTACTTC. Translating it yields CASSIAWTSFYEQYF.

The rearrangement links TRBV18 to TRBJ1-5; 7 nucleotides match TRBD1. The CDR3 is made up of 13 amino acids. After removal of 2 bases from V and 15 bases from J, the junction contained 10 bases not matched to a gene. CDR1 KGHSH and CDR2 LQKENI come from the germline V gene. CDR3: CASSPNTGEEGHF. The DNA for the CDR3 is TGTGCCAGCTCACCAAACACAGGGGAGGAAGGGCATTTT.

This clone was detected only a few times. The rearrangement links TRBV27 to TRBJ1-2; D perhaps matches TRBD1 (5 bases). V was trimmed by 4 bases and J by 4 bases, leaving 13 bases between them. This CDR3 is 14 amino acids long. Germline CDR1 MNHEY, CDR2 SMNVEV (reference sequence). The CDR3 spells CASSSDQGTYGYTF. The CDR3 DNA is TGTGCCAGCAGTTCGGACCAGGGTACCTATGGCTACACCTTC.

V usage is TRBV6-2 or TRBV6-3 and J usage is TRBJ2-1; 9 bases match TRBD2. Germline loops: CDR1 MNHEY, CDR2 SVGEGT. The CDR3 has 15 residues. V shed 5 bases, J shed 0 bases, and the junction held 2 bases outside the gene matches. The chain's CDR3 is CASSKLAGSYNEQFF. In DNA, the CDR3 is TGTGCCAGCAGTAAACTAGCGGGCTCCTACAATGAGCAGTTCTTC.

The rearrangement joins TRBV6-6 to TRBJ2-7; weak D call: TRBD1 (5 bases). The V gene's germline CDR1 is MNHNY and CDR2 SVGAGI (reference sequence). Trimming stripped 2 bases from V and 2 bases from J, with 10 bases between. CDR3 length: 14 residues. The chain's CDR3 is CASSYGALAYEQYF. Here the CDR3 DNA reads TGTGCCAGCAGTTACGGGGCCCTGGCCTACGAGCAGTACTTC.

V usage is TRBV9 and J usage is TRBJ1-3, with D perhaps TRBD1 (5 bases). V was clipped by 4 bases and J by 8 bases, with 22 bases between them. Germline V gene data show CDR1 as SGDLS and CDR2 as YYNGEE. The CDR3 is 16 amino acids. The CDR3, as DNA: TGTGCCAGCAGCTTACTGGGATGGGGGGGAGTCGACACCATATATTTT. Amino acids: CASSLLGWGGVDTIYF.

This clone came up once. V and J are TRBV5-1 and TRBJ1-1; D possibly corresponds to TRBD1 (5 bases). CDR3 length: 13 residues. V lost 3 bases to trimming and J lost 4 bases, with 10 bases between them. Germline CDR1 and CDR2: SGHRS and YFSETQ. CDR3 protein: CASSWRDLTEAFF. CDR3 nucleotide sequence: TGCGCCAGCAGCTGGCGGGACCTCACTGAAGCTTTCTTT.

In this sample, this clone turned up a few times. The J gene is TRBJ2-7, the V gene TRBV7-2; D not certain. This CDR3 has 14 residues. The V end was cut by 3 bases, the J end by 4 bases, with 13 bases between. Per the germline V gene, CDR1 is SGHTA and CDR2 is FQGNSA. CDR3 in DNA: TGTGCCAGCAGCTTCGGAATTGTGACTTACGAGCAGTACTTC. The encoded protein is CASSFGIVTYEQYF.

This clone has just one count. This chain's CDR3 is CASSYGQGKGYTF. CDR3 DNA: TGTGCCAGCAGCTACGGACAGGGGAAGGGCTACACCTTC. The chain couples TRBV9 to TRBJ1-2, with 9 bases fitting TRBD1. The CDR3 is 13 amino acids. V shed 4 bases, J shed 8 bases, and the junction held 6 bases outside the gene matches. Germline values: CDR1 SGDLS, CDR2 YYNGEE.

The V and J genes are TRBV7-8 and TRBJ1-5, with 7 bases aligning to TRBD1. The CDR3 has 15 amino acids. Losses at the gene ends were 4 bases for V and 1 base for J; bases not matched to a gene: 4. Germline loops: CDR1 SGHVS, CDR2 FQNEAQ. The CDR3, as DNA: TGTGCCAGCAGCTCCAACAGGGGAAGCAATCAGCCCCAGCATTTT. Translation gives CASSSNRGSNQPQHF.

This rearrangement joins TRBV4-2 to TRBJ1-1, with D uncertain. Looked up from germline, CDR1 is LGHNA and CDR2 is YNFKEQ. Trimming removed 0 bases at V and 5 bases at J, with 10 bases between. The CDR3 sequence is 14 residues long. DNA for the CDR3: TGTGCCAGCAGCCAAGATCGTGAGCGGACTGAAGCTTTCTTT. Protein product: CASSQDRERTEAFF.

The V call is TRBV2, the J call TRBJ2-4, with TRBD1 as a possible D gene (5 bases). V was pared by 3 bases and J by 8 bases, with 14 bases between. CDR3 length equals 14 residues. Germline V lookup: CDR1 SNHLY, CDR2 FYNNEI. DNA for the CDR3: TGTGCCAGCAGTGATGGGCAGGGCCGAGACATTCAGTACTTC. It translates to CASSDGQGRDIQYF.

The chain has TRBV9 and TRBJ2-1, with D unresolved. CDR1 is SGDLS, CDR2 YYNGEE, per germline. V was shortened by 2 bases and J by 3 bases, with 6 bases between the two germline ends. CDR3 length: 13 amino acids. The CDR3 loop is CASSVRIYNEQFF. The CDR3 DNA follows: TGTGCCAGCAGCGTGAGAATCTACAATGAGCAGTTCTTC.

This clone was recorded a few times. CDR3 sequence: CASSLSFDRTNTGELFF. The CDR3 DNA sequence: TGTGCCAGCAGCTTATCTTTCGACAGGACAAACACCGGGGAGCTGTTTTTT. The gene calls are TRBV5-5 and TRBJ2-2; D may be TRBD1 (6 bases). V was clipped by 2 bases and J by 2 bases, with 16 bases between them. Germline CDR1 SGHKS, CDR2 YYEKEE (reference sequence). The CDR3 sequence is 17 residues long.

Worth noting for this clone: An end of the junction differs from the germline gene, which may be a read error. The J gene is TRBJ2-7, the V gene TRBV6-1; D possibly corresponds to TRBD2 (5 bases). The length of the CDR3 is 13 residues. Germline values: CDR1 MNHNS, CDR2 SASEGT. CDR3 region: CASREERAYEQYF. In DNA, the CDR3 is TGTGCCAGCAGAGAAGAGAGGGCCTACGAGCAGTACTTC.

This clone has a single count. This rearrangement joins TRBV7-9 to TRBJ1-1, with D possibly TRBD1 on 6 matching bases. This CDR3 has 16 amino acids. CDR1 is SEHNR and CDR2 is FQNEAQ in the germline V gene (reference sequence). V lost 5 bases and J 10 bases, leaving 26 bases between the germline ends. Here the CDR3 reads CASSRTSELGQPGAFF. The CDR3 nucleotides are TGTGCCAGCAGCCGAACATCGGAGCTAGGACAGCCCGGAGCTTTCTTT.

The chain combines TRBV18 with TRBJ2-7; 7 positions agree with TRBD2. In germline, CDR1 is KGHSH, CDR2 LQKENI. J was trimmed by 7 bases and V by 2 bases; bases with no gene match: 8. CDR3 size: 14 residues. The CDR3 DNA is TGTGCCAGCTCACCAGAACCGACCGGGGGGGAGCAGTACTTC. It yields the protein CASSPEPTGGEQYF.

The rearrangement links TRBV9 to TRBJ2-3; perhaps TRBD2 as D (6 bases). CDR1 is SGDLS and CDR2 is YYNGEE in the germline V gene. V was trimmed by 6 bases and J by 3 bases, leaving 11 bases between them. The length of the CDR3 is 13 residues. For the CDR3, the DNA is TGTGCCAGCACCACGGGACTGACAGATACGCAGTATTTT. Amino acid sequence: CASTTGLTDTQYF. The variable domain in full, with the rest retrieved from reference TRBV9 and TRBJ2-3, is DSGVTQTPKHLITATGQRVTLRCSPRSGDLSVYWYQQSLDQGLQFLIQYYNGEERAKGNILERFSAQQFPDLHSELNLSSLELGDSALYFCASTTGLTDTQYFGPGTRLTVL.

The chain recombines TRBV5-4 with TRBJ2-3, with 9 bases that match TRBD2. The CDR3 runs to 15 residues. The V gene's germline CDR1 is SGHNT and CDR2 YYREEE (reference sequence). The trim removed 0 bases at V and 3 bases at J, leaving 2 bases unmatched. The CDR3 sequence: CASSLGRGGTDTQYF. The CDR3 nucleotides read TGTGCCAGCAGCTTGGGGCGGGGGGGGACAGATACGCAGTATTTT.

This sequence joins TRBV2 and TRBJ1-5; unclear D gene. Germline-derived CDR1 and CDR2 are SNHLY and FYNNEI. CDR3 length: 13 residues. V was pared by 2 bases and J by 5 bases, with 7 bases between. CDR3 amino acids: CASSESPDQPQHF. The CDR3, as DNA: TGTGCCAGCAGTGAATCCCCTGATCAGCCCCAGCATTTT.

V gene TRBV12-5 combines with J gene TRBJ2-2; 8 bases line up with TRBD2. This CDR3 spans 17 amino acids. The germline gives CDR1 LGHNT, CDR2 FRNRAP. Germline trimming cut 0 bases from V and 6 bases from J; bases unmatched to any gene: 9. The CDR3 DNA follows: TGTGCTAGTGGTTTGGTGCGCCCGGCAGCGGGAGCCGGGGAGCTGTTTTTT. Its protein product is CASGLVRPAAGAGELFF.

J is TRBJ1-3 and V is TRBV5-4; 8 bases align to TRBD1. This CDR3 comprises 17 residues. Per the germline V gene, CDR1 is SGHNT and CDR2 is YYREEE (reference sequence). With 4 bases clipped from V and 0 bases from J, the junction kept 9 bases outside the gene matches. The CDR3 protein is CASSQETGGHSGNTIYF. The CDR3 nucleotides read TGTGCCAGCAGCCAGGAAACAGGGGGGCACTCTGGAAACACCATATATTTT.

J is TRBJ1-6 and V is TRBV11-2; 8 bases agree with TRBD1. Trimming removed 5 bases from V and 5 bases from J; junction bases left unmatched: 11. The CDR3 is 17 residues long. Germline V gene lookup returns CDR1 SGHAT and CDR2 FQNNGV. CDR3 nucleotides: TGTGCCAGCAGCCCAAGGACAGGGAGGGGGAATAATTCACCCCTCCACTTT. It is translated as CASSPRTGRGNNSPLHF.

The V call is TRBV20-1, the J call TRBJ2-2; D remains ambiguous. V lost 6 bases and J lost 6, with 8 bases in between. Germline CDR1 and CDR2: DFQATT and SNEGSKA (reference sequence). CDR3 length: 11 residues. CDR3 sequence: CSAKRAGELFF. In DNA form, the CDR3 reads TGCAGTGCCAAGCGCGCCGGGGAGCTGTTTTTT.

The chain joins TRBV3-1 (or the pseudogene TRBV3-2) to TRBJ1-1; the match to TRBD1 covers 9 bases. CDR1 is LGHDT and CDR2 is YNNKEL in the germline V gene (reference sequence). With V trimmed by 2 bases and J by 8 bases, 6 bases remained unmatched. CDR3 size: 14 residues. The CDR3 sequence: CASSQPGQGPEAFF. In DNA, the CDR3 is TGTGCCAGCAGCCAACCGGGACAGGGCCCGGAAGCTTTCTTT.

The genes are TRBV6-5 and TRBJ1-2, with 9 bases fitting TRBD1. V lost 0 bases to trimming and J lost 4 bases; unmatched junction nucleotides: 3. The CDR3 consists of 15 residues. Germline CDR1 is MNHEY and CDR2 is SVGAGI. The CDR3 here is CASSYSTGGIYGYTF. DNA of the CDR3: TGTGCCAGCAGTTACTCGACAGGGGGGATCTATGGCTACACCTTC.

This clone appeared once. V gene TRBV2 combines with J gene TRBJ2-3; 7 nucleotides agree with TRBD1. The germline gives CDR1 SNHLY, CDR2 FYNNEI. The trim removed 6 bases at V and 3 bases at J, leaving 9 bases unmatched. The CDR3 has 15 residues. CDR3 amino acids: CASSPIRGRTDTQYF. The DNA of the CDR3 is TGTGCCAGCAGCCCAATAAGGGGGCGAACAGATACGCAGTATTTT.